This is a list of T cell receptor beta chains from one sample in a study of OX40 agonist ivuxolimab in advanced cancers. Sequencing used immunoSEQ multiplex PCR; TCRdb keeps in-frame clones, though not all of them. The sample records more than 45,000 clones, around 86% being singletons. Sequenced material: CD4+ or CD8+ T cells sorted from blood, taken in a trial of the OX40 agonist ivuxolimab. The origin of the receptors is an adult with an advanced solid tumor such as melanoma, head and neck, liver or kidney cancer. Both conserved end residues are part of each CDR3. A D gene is named only where the DNA matches it firmly.

d_call j_call v_call cdr3_nt cdr3_aa
NA TRBJ2-6 TRBV21-1 TGTGCCAGCAGCAATGCGAACCGCCGGGACAGGGGGTCCTCTGGGGCCAACGTCCTGACTTTC CASSNANRRDRGSSGANVLTF
NA TRBJ1-1 TRBV27 TGTGCCAGCAGTGCGATAGGGATGGGCACTGAAGCTTTCTTT CASSAIGMGTEAFF
NA TRBJ2-7 TRBV2 TGTGCCAGCAACAGGGAGGTGGCGGGCGAGCAGTACTTC CASNREVAGEQYF
NA TRBJ2-7 TRBV6-1 TGTGCCAGCAGTGAAACTTCCTACGAGCAGTACTTC CASSETSYEQYF
NA TRBJ2-4 TRBV7-2 TGTGCCAGCAGCTTATGGTCAGGGTCCCGGCTAGCCAAAAACATTCAGTACTTC CASSLWSGSRLAKNIQYF
NA TRBJ2-7 TRBV6-1 TGTGCCAGCAGGGGTGGGGGAAACTACGAGCAGTACTTC CASRGGGNYEQYF
NA TRBJ2-2 TRBV2 TGTGCCAGCGGGGGGACAGCGAACACCGGGGAGCTGTTTTTT CASGGTANTGELFF
TRBD1 TRBJ1-2 TRBV2 TGTGCCAGCAAGGGACAGGGGATGATGAGCTATGGCTACACCTTC CASKGQGMMSYGYTF
NA TRBJ2-5 TRBV5-6 TGTGCCAGCAGCCAACAGGGGGGGGTACGAGAGACCCAGTACTTC CASSQQGGVRETQYF
TRBD2 TRBJ2-1 TRBV7-2 TGTGCCAGCAGCCGAGGACTAGCGGTTAGCTCCTACAATGAGCAGTTCTTC CASSRGLAVSSYNEQFF
NA TRBJ2-5 TRBV7-9 TGTGCCAGCAGCTTGCAGGGGGAGGTTGAGGGAGAGACCCAGTACTTC CASSLQGEVEGETQYF